One and the same sample provided the 26 T cell receptor beta chains below, sequenced in a study of control samples from healthy donors and cancer patients. Using immunoSEQ multiplex PCR, the repertoire was profiled, and TCRdb retains in-frame clones only, with some absent. The sample has under 95,000 clones; over 65% are singletons. The sequenced sample was blood. The receptors originated from a man in his fifties or sixties in good health.

The CDR3 here is CASSLAGLTYEQYF. The CDR3 DNA follows: TGTGCCAGCAGCTTGGCCGGACTAACCTACGAGCAGTACTTC. The V gene is TRBV5-4, the J gene TRBJ2-7, with D possibly matching TRBD2 (6 bases). The CDR3 consists of 14 residues. Germline CDR1 is SGHNT and CDR2 is YYREEE (reference sequence). V lost 0 bases, J lost 2 bases, and 9 bases lay in between. The entire variable domain, with the rest obtained from reference TRBV5-4 and TRBJ2-7, is as follows: ETGVTQSPTHLIKTRGQQVTLRCSSQSGHNTVSWYQQALGQGPQFIFQYYREEENGRGNFPPRFSGLQFPNYSSELNVNALELDDSALYLCASSLAGLTYEQYFGPGTRLTVT.

This clone appeared once. This rearrangement joins TRBV5-1 to TRBJ2-2; TRBD2 might be the D (6 bases). The CDR3 is made up of 15 amino acids. The germline V gene has CDR1 SGHRS and CDR2 YFSETQ. V was shortened by 0 bases and J by 6 bases, with 12 bases between the two germline ends. The CDR3 is CASSLGSGVAGELFF. The DNA for the CDR3 is TGCGCCAGCAGCTTGGGGTCGGGAGTAGCCGGGGAGCTGTTTTTT. The whole variable domain, filled in from reference TRBV5-1 and TRBJ2-2, reads KAGVTQTPRYLIKTRGQQVTLSCSPISGHRSVSWYQQTPGQGLQFLFEYFSETQRNKGNFPGRFSGRQFSNSRSEMNVSTLELGDSALYLCASSLGSGVAGELFFGEGSRLTVL.

The chain carries TRBV11-2 and TRBJ1-2; D may be TRBD1 (6 bases). V lost 1 base, J lost 4 bases, and 13 bases lay in between. CDR3 length equals 15 residues. Germline-derived CDR1 and CDR2 are SGHAT and FQNNGV. CDR3: CASSLGQALRYGYTF. CDR3 nucleotides: TGTGCCAGCAGCTTAGGACAGGCCTTACGCTATGGCTACACCTTC.

As to this clone: At one boundary the junction diverges from the germline segment, which might be a read error. The same CDR3 is also encoded by other DNA sequences in this sample. The chain has TRBV4-3 and TRBJ1-1; D gene uncertain. Germline CDR1 and CDR2: LGHNA and YSLEER. The CDR3 has 14 residues. CDR3 residues: CASSQDWGNTEAFF. CDR3 sequence (DNA): TGCGCCAGCAGCCAAGATTGGGGAAACACCGAAGCTTTCTTT.

The V and J genes are TRBV3-1 (or the pseudogene TRBV3-2) and TRBJ2-5, with TRBD1 as a possible D gene (6 bases). CDR3 length: 14 amino acids. CDR1 and CDR2 (germline): LGHDT, YNNKEL (reference sequence). Trimming took off 3 bases at V and 2 bases at J, with 10 bases between the two ends. The CDR3 DNA is TGTGCCAGCAGCCAGGGGGCCTCACAAGAGACCCAGTACTTC. It encodes CASSQGASQETQYF.

The rearrangement joins TRBV9 to TRBJ2-1; D remains unclear. V was shortened by 0 bases and J by 0 bases, with 10 bases between the two germline ends. Germline V gives CDR1 SGDLS, CDR2 YYNGEE. The CDR3 consists of 16 residues. CDR3 in amino acids: CASSVEPASSYNEQFF. The CDR3 DNA follows: TGTGCCAGCAGCGTAGAGCCGGCCAGCTCCTACAATGAGCAGTTCTTC. The full variable domain, rest sourced from reference TRBV9 and TRBJ2-1, is DSGVTQTPKHLITATGQRVTLRCSPRSGDLSVYWYQQSLDQGLQFLIQYYNGEERAKGNILERFSAQQFPDLHSELNLSSLELGDSALYFCASSVEPASSYNEQFFGPGTRLTVL.

V and J are TRBV15 and TRBJ2-1, with 9 bases lining up with TRBD2. The V and J ends lost 5 bases and 7 bases, in that order; junction bases with no gene match: 12. The CDR3 totals 16 residues. Germline-derived CDR1 and CDR2 are LNHNV and YYDKDF (reference sequence). This CDR3 reads CATSGGGLAGTNEQFF. CDR3 DNA: TGTGCCACCAGCGGGGGGGGGCTAGCGGGAACTAATGAGCAGTTCTTC.

The CDR3 here is CASSIGPVLRLANYGYTF. CDR3 nucleotide sequence: TGTGCCAGCAGCATAGGCCCAGTACTCCGTCTAGCTAACTATGGCTACACCTTC. This chain uses TRBV5-8 with TRBJ1-2; no clear D gene. Germline lookup yields CDR1 SGHTS and CDR2 YDEGEE. This CDR3 has 18 amino acids. V gave up 4 bases and J gave up 0 bases, with 22 bases separating them.

The rearrangement joins TRBV5-1 to TRBJ2-2; 9 bases line up with TRBD1. With V trimmed by 4 bases and J by 2 bases, 6 bases remained unmatched. The CDR3 consists of 16 residues. The germline V gene encodes CDR1 SGHRS and CDR2 YFSETQ. DNA for the CDR3: TGCGCCAGCAGCACACGGACAGGGGACAACACCGGGGAGCTGTTTTTT. The encoded protein is CASSTRTGDNTGELFF.

The chain is built from TRBV2 and TRBJ2-1; TRBD2 matches 12 bases. The J segment lost 8 bases and the V segment lost 4 bases, leaving 9 bases of the junction unmatched. From germline, CDR1 is SNHLY and CDR2 FYNNEI. The CDR3 loop spans 16 amino acids. The CDR3 coding sequence is TGTGCCAGCAGTGCTAGGGCTAGCGGGAGGGCCGATGAGCAGTTCTTC. Its translation: CASSARASGRADEQFF.

The chain recombines TRBV18 with TRBJ2-1; 7 bases match TRBD1. Per the germline V gene, CDR1 is KGHSH and CDR2 is LQKENI. J was trimmed by 8 bases and V by 4 bases; bases with no gene match: 8. The CDR3 consists of 14 residues. The CDR3 nucleotides are TGTGCCAGCTCACTTACGACAGGGTACGATGAGCAGTTCTTC. This sequence encodes CASSLTTGYDEQFF.

V and J are TRBV7-2 and TRBJ2-3, with D tentatively TRBD2 (5 bases). Deletions cut 5 bases from V and 3 bases from J, with 9 bases between. Germline assignment: CDR1 SGHTA and CDR2 FQGNSA. The CDR3 length is 13 residues. In DNA, the CDR3 is TGTGCCAGCAGCCCTACTAGGACAGATACGCAGTATTTT. This gives the protein CASSPTRTDTQYF.

The chain joins TRBV4-3 to TRBJ2-1; 9 bases map to TRBD2. The CDR3 loop spans 19 amino acids. In germline, CDR1 is LGHNA, CDR2 YSLEER. V lost 0 bases, J lost 0 bases, and 9 bases stayed unmatched. The CDR3: CASSQDVAGAFSSYNEQFF. The CDR3 DNA sequence: TGCGCCAGCAGCCAAGATGTAGCGGGAGCTTTTAGCTCCTACAATGAGCAGTTCTTC.

This clone has only one observation. The chain recombines TRBV24-1 with TRBJ2-1; D remains ambiguous. Germline-derived CDR1 and CDR2 are KGHDR and SFDVKD. The CDR3 is 11 amino acids. The V end was cut by 4 bases, the J end by 15 bases, with 12 bases between. CDR3 sequence (DNA): TGTGCCACCAGTGAGCTAGATGTACCGTTCTTC. Translating it yields CATSELDVPFF.

The chain carries TRBV7-2 and TRBJ2-7, with unresolved D. The ends were cut back, 3 bases at V and 2 bases at J, with 11 bases in the middle. Germline V CDR1 and CDR2: SGHTA, FQGNSA. This CDR3 has 14 residues. The CDR3 DNA reads as TGTGCCAGCAGCTTTCGACACTCTACCTACGAGCAGTACTTC. This encodes CASSFRHSTYEQYF.

V gene TRBV6-5 combines with J gene TRBJ2-3; 10 bases agree with TRBD2. The V gene's germline CDR1 is MNHEY and CDR2 SVGAGI. The CDR3 covers 15 residues. Trimming took 0 bases from V and 6 from J; bases not matched to a gene: 3. The DNA for the CDR3 is TGTGCCAGCAGTTACTCTGAGACTAGCGGGGATACGCAGTATTTT. The encoded protein is CASSYSETSGDTQYF.

In DNA, the CDR3 is TGTGCCACCAGTGATTCCCTTGCACAGGCCCCCTACGAGCAGTACTTC. Translated: CATSDSLAQAPYEQYF. The chain recombines TRBV24-1 with TRBJ2-7; the D gene is possibly TRBD1 (5 bases). CDR1 and CDR2 from the germline V gene are KGHDR and SFDVKD. The V end lost 2 bases, the J end lost 2 bases, and 15 bases lay between the germline ends. The CDR3 is made up of 16 amino acids.

This chain joins TRBV5-8 and TRBJ1-5, with D unclear. This CDR3 is 15 amino acids long. V gave up 2 bases and J gave up 2 bases, with 11 bases separating them. Per the germline V gene, CDR1 is SGHTS and CDR2 is YDEGEE. CDR3 loop: CASSFRPAGNQPQHF. The DNA for the CDR3 is TGTGCCAGCAGCTTTCGGCCGGCGGGCAATCAGCCCCAGCATTTT.

J is TRBJ2-2 and V is TRBV10-3; D might be TRBD1 (6 bases). Germline V gene data show CDR1 as ENHRY and CDR2 as SYGVKD. Deletions cut 2 bases from V and 2 bases from J, with 15 bases between. The CDR3 runs 17 residues. The CDR3 protein is CAISETTGSRNTGELFF. DNA of the CDR3: TGTGCCATCAGTGAGACAACAGGGTCCCGTAACACCGGGGAGCTGTTTTTT.

J is TRBJ1-5 and V is TRBV30; TRBD1 is a possible D gene (6 bases). The CDR3 runs 14 residues. Looked up from germline, CDR1 is GTSNPN and CDR2 is SVGIG (reference sequence). V lost 2 bases and J lost 2, with 10 bases in between. The CDR3 here is CAWSLTGRNQPQHF. Written as DNA, the CDR3 is TGTGCCTGGAGTCTAACAGGGCGCAATCAGCCCCAGCATTTT.

The V and J genes are TRBV30 and TRBJ2-1; D is ambiguous. The CDR3 runs to 15 residues. Trimming removed 2 bases from V and 0 bases from J, with 11 bases in between. In germline, CDR1 is GTSNPN, CDR2 SVGIG (reference sequence). In nucleotides, the CDR3 is TGTGCCTGGAGTCGCTTAGCAGCCTCCTACAATGAGCAGTTCTTC. It codes for CAWSRLAASYNEQFF.

The chain employs TRBV6-4 and TRBJ2-3; D not certain. Germline assignment: CDR1 MRHNA and CDR2 SNTAGT. V dropped 6 bases and J dropped 4 bases, with 14 bases sitting between them. This CDR3 spans 14 amino acids. CDR3 sequence reads: CASSRDRTADTQYF. As DNA, the CDR3 is TGTGCCAGCAGCCGCGATAGAACGGCAGATACGCAGTATTTT.

The chain combines TRBV28 with TRBJ2-7; perhaps TRBD2 as D (6 bases). Per the germline V gene, CDR1 is MDHEN and CDR2 is SYDVKM. The CDR3 sequence is 11 residues long. With 10 bases removed from V and 2 bases from J, the gap between germline ends came to 9 bases. The CDR3 loop is CATGVPYEQYF. DNA for the CDR3: TGTGCCACGGGGGTCCCCTACGAGCAGTACTTC.

This clone appeared a single time. This chain links TRBV6-5 with TRBJ2-7; 10 positions agree with TRBD1. From germline, CDR1 is MNHEY and CDR2 SVGAGI. Trimming took 0 bases from V and 6 from J; bases not matched to a gene: 8. This CDR3 region has 16 residues. CDR3 residues: CASSYSGQGGPPEQYF. The CDR3 DNA sequence: TGTGCCAGCAGTTACTCCGGACAGGGGGGCCCTCCCGAGCAGTACTTC.

This clone came up once. The V and J genes are TRBV28 and TRBJ1-1; weak D call: TRBD1 (6 bases). Germline loops: CDR1 MDHEN, CDR2 SYDVKM. The CDR3 contains 15 residues. V was trimmed by 3 bases and J by 4 bases, leaving 15 bases between them. The CDR3 region has the DNA TGTGCCAGCAGTTTCACCCCTCCAGGGGCCACTGAAGCTTTCTTT. This encodes CASSFTPPGATEAFF.

This clone has only a few counts. The V call is TRBV7-3, the J call TRBJ1-1, with D maybe TRBD1 (5 bases). Germline V CDR1 and CDR2: SGHTA, FQGTGA. V was pared by 5 bases and J by 6 bases, with 13 bases between. The CDR3 has 13 amino acids. The CDR3 nucleotides read TGTGCCAGCAGCCGACAGATCAAGTCTGAAGCTTTCTTT. Its protein is CASSRQIKSEAFF.